This paragraph covers one T cell receptor (beta chain) sequence. What antigen it recognizes has not been identified. Coverage ceases 3 residues before the CDR3 finishes, and the germline J gene fills in the end. Every participant had a single incident cervical HPV16 infection, and prevalent HPV16 infections were excluded. Cervical HPV DNA was detected with MY09/MY11 PCR, and genotyping was done with dot-blot hybridization. About 15 mL of heparinized blood were centrifuged, and the buffy coat was split into aliquots, frozen at -30 degrees C, and then kept at -80 degrees C. QIAGEN kits were used to extract genomic DNA from buffy coat specimens. V loses 6 bases, J loses 3 bases, and the germline ends lie 11 bases apart. The germline V gene sets CDR1 to SNHLY and CDR2 to FYNNEI. CDR3 length: 13 amino acids, cysteine to phenylalanine. Sequencing covers 30 bases of the CDR3, shown here with the frame starting at base 1.

TCR beta CDR3 regions were amplified by multiplex PCR from an average of around 1,200 ng genomic DNA per sample using the immunoSEQ assay. To correct primer bias, the assay used a complete synthetic TCR repertoire to set an amplification baseline. Amplicons were sequenced on the Illumina platform. As for the original processing: Sequences were error-corrected by clustering with frequency ratios and a modified nearest-neighbor algorithm, then analyzed in the immunoSEQ Analyzer with IMGT gene definitions. At each rarefaction depth, TCR richness and evenness were averaged across 20 rarefaction repeats, and any sample with fewer sequences than the depth was left out. Wilcoxon rank sum tests with FDR correction were used to compare relative abundances of V, D and J genes between the groups. In the blinded duplicates, the intraclass correlation was just under 97% for TCR richness and averaged about 80% across roughly 70 gene segments. What TCRdb holds here is the immuneACCESS table cut down to in-frame rearrangements. Part of the clones is not present; checked against another copy, under half of the missing clones reflect an unresolved V gene, and the others are unexplained. The D gene and trimming were derived from the DNA, and the V and J assignments and clone size from that table. The table for this sample records roughly 30,000 clones. About a sixth of the sample is in the top ten clones.

This entry belongs to a study of T cells in women clearing cervical HPV infection (dated by TCRdb to about 2018). For the study in its entirety: The cases were some 27 women with histologically confirmed HPV16-related CIN3 or worse, and 2 of these cases were invasive cancers. Controls were more than 20 women whose single incident HPV16 infection cleared within 12 months without precancer or cancer developing. Blood from cases was drawn at the visit where the lesion was first identified, while blood from controls was drawn once the infection was no longer detected. For cases, a median interval of roughly 150 days, with an interquartile range of 90 to 200 days, was observed between lesion detection and blood sampling. Since HLA typing was available for only a few women, HLA type could not be ruled out as a confounder. An exploratory proof-of-principle case-control study, nested within the Guanacaste HPV Natural History Study in Costa Rica, was conducted to compare TCR repertoires across cervical HPV16 outcomes. Cases and controls were matched on age within five years and on year of sample collection. Cases had a median age of about 34 years compared with 38 for controls, and baseline characteristics showed no significant differences between the groups. In the parent cohort, some 10,000 women aged 18 or older were enrolled in Guanacaste, Costa Rica, during about 1992 to 1995 and were followed for seven years. Five blinded duplicates per group were added as quality controls, so that 60 or so samples were obtained: approximately 50 participants and some 10 replicates.

Overall results and qualifications from the work: TRBV6-7 relative abundance was lower in cases than in controls (0.11% versus 0.16%; Bonferroni P = 0.0008). Random forest classifiers that combined richness and V gene abundances separated cases from controls with an estimated AUC of about 0.8. The cross-sectional design could not show whether associations preceded infection or resulted from it; effector/memory subsets and HPV-specific T cells were not isolated. Because T-cell numbers per sample were unknown, differences in richness could reflect varying T-cell content rather than repertoire biology. Across sequencing depths, CIN3+ cases showed significantly higher TCR repertoire richness than controls, but evenness did not differ between the groups.

The receptor comes from a woman between 18 and 70 years old with a cervical HPV16 infection that either progressed to CIN3+ or cleared (not recorded which). The sequencing sample was made of blood buffy coat. Here the chain combines TRBV2 and TRBJ1-1; TRBD1 might be the D gene, on 5 matching bases. CDR3 DNA, as far as it was read: TGTGCCAGCAGGGGGCAGGGAGACACTGAA. Its product reads: CASRGQGDTE. The CDR3 as a whole reads CASRGQGDTEAFF.